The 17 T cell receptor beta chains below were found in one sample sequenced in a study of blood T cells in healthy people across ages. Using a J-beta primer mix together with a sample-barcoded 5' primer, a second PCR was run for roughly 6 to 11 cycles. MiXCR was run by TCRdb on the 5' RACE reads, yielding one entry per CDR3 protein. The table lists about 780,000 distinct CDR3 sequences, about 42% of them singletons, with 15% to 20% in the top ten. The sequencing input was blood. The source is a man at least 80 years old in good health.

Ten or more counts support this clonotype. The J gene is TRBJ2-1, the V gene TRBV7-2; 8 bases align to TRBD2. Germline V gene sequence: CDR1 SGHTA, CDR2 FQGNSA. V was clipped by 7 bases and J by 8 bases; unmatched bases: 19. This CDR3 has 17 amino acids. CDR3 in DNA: TGTGCCAGCACCACCTTTTCCGGACTAGCCTTCAGGTATGAGCAGTTCTTC. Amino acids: CASTTFSGLAFRYEQFF.

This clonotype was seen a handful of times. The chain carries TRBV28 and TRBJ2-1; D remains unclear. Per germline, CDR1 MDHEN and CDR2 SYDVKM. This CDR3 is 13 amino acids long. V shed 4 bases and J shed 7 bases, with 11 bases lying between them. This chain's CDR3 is CASSWGKVNEQFF. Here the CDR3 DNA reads TGTGCCAGCAGTTGGGGTAAGGTAAATGAGCAGTTCTTC.

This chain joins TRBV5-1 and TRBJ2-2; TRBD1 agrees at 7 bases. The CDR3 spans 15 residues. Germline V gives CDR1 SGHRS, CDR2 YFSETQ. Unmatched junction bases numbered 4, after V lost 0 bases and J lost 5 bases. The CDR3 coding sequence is TGCGCCAGCAGCTTGGCCGCAGGGGGAACCGGGGAGCTGTTTTTT. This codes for CASSLAAGGTGELFF.

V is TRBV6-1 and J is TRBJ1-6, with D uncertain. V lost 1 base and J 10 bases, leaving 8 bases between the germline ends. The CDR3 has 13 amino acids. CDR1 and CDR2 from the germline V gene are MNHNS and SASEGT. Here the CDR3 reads CASSEDRDSPLHF. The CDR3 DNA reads TGTGCCAGCAGTGAAGATCGAGACTCACCCCTCCACTTT.

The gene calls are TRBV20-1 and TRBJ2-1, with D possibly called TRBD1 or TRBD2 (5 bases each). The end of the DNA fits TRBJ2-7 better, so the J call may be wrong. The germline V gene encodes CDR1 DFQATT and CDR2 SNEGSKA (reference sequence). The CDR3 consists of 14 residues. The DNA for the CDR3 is TGCAGTGCTCCCACTACTGGGGGATACAATGAGCAGTACTTC. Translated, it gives CSAPTTGGYNEQYF.

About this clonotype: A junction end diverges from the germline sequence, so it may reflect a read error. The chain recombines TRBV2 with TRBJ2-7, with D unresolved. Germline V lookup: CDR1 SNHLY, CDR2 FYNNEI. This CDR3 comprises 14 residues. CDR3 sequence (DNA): TGTGTCAGCGAATCTGCCACAAACGAAGTCGAGCAGTACTTC. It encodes CVSESATNEVEQYF.

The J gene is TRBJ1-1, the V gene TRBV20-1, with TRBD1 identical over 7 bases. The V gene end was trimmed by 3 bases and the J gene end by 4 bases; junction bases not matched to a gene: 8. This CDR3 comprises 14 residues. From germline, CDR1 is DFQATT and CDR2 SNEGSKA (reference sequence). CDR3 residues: CSASEGARGTEAFF. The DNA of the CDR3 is TGCAGTGCTAGCGAGGGGGCGCGTGGCACTGAAGCTTTCTTT.

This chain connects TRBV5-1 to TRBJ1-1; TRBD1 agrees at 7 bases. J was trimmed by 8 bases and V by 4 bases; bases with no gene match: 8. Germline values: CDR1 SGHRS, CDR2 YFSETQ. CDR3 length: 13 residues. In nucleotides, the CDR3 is TGCGCCAGCAGCCGGGACAGTTTGTCAGAAGCTTTCTTT. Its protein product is CASSRDSLSEAFF. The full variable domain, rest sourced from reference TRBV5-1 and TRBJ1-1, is KAGVTQTPRYLIKTRGQQVTLSCSPISGHRSVSWYQQTPGQGLQFLFEYFSETQRNKGNFPGRFSGRQFSNSRSEMNVSTLELGDSALYLCASSRDSLSEAFFGQGTRLTVV.

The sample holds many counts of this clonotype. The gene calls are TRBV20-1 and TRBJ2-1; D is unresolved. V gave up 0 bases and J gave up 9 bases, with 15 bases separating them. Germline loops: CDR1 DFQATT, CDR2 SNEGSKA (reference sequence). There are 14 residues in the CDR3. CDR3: CSARERAELGEQFF. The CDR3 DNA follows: TGCAGTGCTAGAGAAAGGGCGGAGCTGGGTGAGCAGTTCTTC.

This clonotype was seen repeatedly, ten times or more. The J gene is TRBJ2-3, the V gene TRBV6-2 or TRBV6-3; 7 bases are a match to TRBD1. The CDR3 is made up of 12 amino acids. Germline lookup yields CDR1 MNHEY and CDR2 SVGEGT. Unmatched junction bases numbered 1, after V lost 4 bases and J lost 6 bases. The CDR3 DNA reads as TGTGCCAGCAGTTTACAGGGGGATACGCAGTATTTT. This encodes CASSLQGDTQYF.

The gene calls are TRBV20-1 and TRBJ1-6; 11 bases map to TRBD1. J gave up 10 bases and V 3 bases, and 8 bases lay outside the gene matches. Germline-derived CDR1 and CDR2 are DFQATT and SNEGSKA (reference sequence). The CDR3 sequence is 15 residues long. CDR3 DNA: TGCAGTGCTAGGAATGGGAGGACAGGGGGCTCACCCCTCCACTTT. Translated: CSARNGRTGGSPLHF.

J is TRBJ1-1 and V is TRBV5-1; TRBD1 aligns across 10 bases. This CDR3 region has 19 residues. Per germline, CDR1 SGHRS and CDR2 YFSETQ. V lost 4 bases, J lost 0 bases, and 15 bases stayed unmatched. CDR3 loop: CASSKGDRGRMDMNTEAFF. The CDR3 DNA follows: TGCGCCAGCAGCAAGGGCGACAGGGGGCGGATGGACATGAACACTGAAGCTTTCTTT.

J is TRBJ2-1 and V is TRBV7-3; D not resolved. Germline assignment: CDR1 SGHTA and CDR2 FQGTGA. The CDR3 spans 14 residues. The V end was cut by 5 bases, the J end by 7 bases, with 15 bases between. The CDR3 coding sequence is TGTGCCAGCAGCCCTAGAGGCCTAGTGAATGAGCAGTTCTTC. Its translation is CASSPRGLVNEQFF.

The CDR3 DNA is TGCAGTGCTAGAGATCCCTTAGGGCGGGGGGCGCAGACCTACGAGCAGTACTTC. It specifies CSARDPLGRGAQTYEQYF. This chain joins TRBV20-1 and TRBJ2-7, with 8 bases lining up with TRBD2. The CDR3 is 18 residues long. V lost 0 bases to trimming and J lost 2 bases; unmatched junction nucleotides: 15. The V gene's germline CDR1 is DFQATT and CDR2 SNEGSKA (reference sequence).

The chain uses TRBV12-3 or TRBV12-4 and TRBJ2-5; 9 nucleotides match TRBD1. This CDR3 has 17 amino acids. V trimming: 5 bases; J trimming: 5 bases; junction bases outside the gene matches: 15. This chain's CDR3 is CASSIFTGTGNSETQYF. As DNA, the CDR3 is TGTGCCAGCAGTATTTTTACCGGGACAGGGAATTCGGAGACCCAGTACTTC.

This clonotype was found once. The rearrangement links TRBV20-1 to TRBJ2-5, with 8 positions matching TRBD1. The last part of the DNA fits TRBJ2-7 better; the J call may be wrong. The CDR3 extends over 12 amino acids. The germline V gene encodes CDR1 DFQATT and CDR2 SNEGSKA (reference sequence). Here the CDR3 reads CSQQGGNGEQYF. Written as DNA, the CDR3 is TGCAGCCAACAGGGGGGCAATGGCGAGCAGTACTTC.

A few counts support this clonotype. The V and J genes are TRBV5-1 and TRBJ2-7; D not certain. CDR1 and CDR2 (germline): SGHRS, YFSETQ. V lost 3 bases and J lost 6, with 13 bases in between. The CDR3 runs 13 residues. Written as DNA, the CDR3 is TGCGCCAGCAGCTCAGCTAGTGATCGCGAGCAGTACTTC. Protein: CASSSASDREQYF.